This TCR beta chain stems from a study of T cells in Graves' hyperthyroidism and ophthalmopathy (dated by TCRdb to the late 2010s). Describing the broader study: Peripheral blood samples were taken at the time of initial diagnosis, prior to any treatment. A discovery cohort of about 96 patients, about 43 with Graves' ophthalmopathy and fewer than 65 with stable Graves' hyperthyroidism, was used to find distinguishing TCR V-J signatures. Whether ophthalmopathy could be predicted prospectively was tested in an independent validation cohort made up of about 20 hyperthyroidism patients plus 17 patients who later progressed to ophthalmopathy. For training and testing, the 95 to 100 patients in the discovery cohort were randomly divided in a 7:3 ratio. Thyroid tissue and blood T-cell repertoires from more than five Graves' hyperthyroidism patients were also compared in the study. After sampling, hyperthyroidism patients received methimazole starting at 30 mg daily, and ophthalmopathy patients received high-dose intravenous methylprednisolone. The paper reports TCR Vbeta CDR3 sequencing of approximately 140 peripheral blood samples: 43 ophthalmopathy, under 80 hyperthyroidism and approximately 17 progressor patients.

Details on this clonotype: Its antigen remains unidentified. Per-base quality was not reported, and no clone a single base away is much larger than it.

Graves' hyperthyroidism was defined as stable when no progression to ophthalmopathy occurred over 18 months of follow-up. Hyperthyroidism patients were newly diagnosed, had a disease duration of under 2 months, and were aged 18 to 65 years. Any patient with an uncontrolled infection, another autoimmune disease, pregnancy or lactation was excluded. Diagnoses were based on clinical symptoms, serum thyroxine and TRAb, thyroid ultrasound and orbital computed tomography. PBMCs were isolated from 10 ml of fresh peripheral blood by Ficoll-Paque density gradient centrifugation. Total RNA was extracted with Trizol reagent, and quality was checked on an Agilent 2100 Bioanalyzer. The TCR beta CDR3 regions were amplified from the RNA transcripts. The first round of RT-PCR for the TCR CDR3 was performed with the HTBI primer set and the Qiagen OneStep RT-PCR kit. Libraries were constructed in a second round of multiplex PCR, after which size selection and purification were carried out. Sequencing of the libraries was done on an Illumina HiSeq2000 using paired-end 100 bp reads. Concerning the study's data processing: SOAPnuke was used to process the raw data, throwing out any read that contained adapters or uncalled bases, had a mean Phred below 15, or lacked an exact constant-primer or identifier match. COPE v1.2.5 was used to merge the high-quality paired reads, and each unique nucleotide sequence was defined as a clonotype. MiTCR v1.1 was used to align the clonotypes against IMGT TRBV, TRBD and TRBJ reference segments. The analysis included only V-J combinations with a frequency above 0.0001, which together covered approximately 99% of the repertoires. The TCS score was defined as the ratio of F50 (clonal expansion) to E x V (chaos), calculated using BLOSUM62-based TCRdist between CDR3 peptides within each V-J. Welch's t-statistics and random forest reduced fewer than 550 V-J features to roughly 13, which were used in a naive Bayes classifier (R e1071). Using fastp at Q25 and MiXCR, TCRdb reprocessed the public reads and kept productive beta chains. Rows matching on CDR3 protein sequence are summarized as one entry with the most common DNA and genes. The V and J calls were determined by TCRdb, not by the authors. This sample gives about 340,000 distinct CDR3 sequences in total; around 20% of them show up just once. Jointly, the top ten make up around 50% of the sample.

The study at large found these results: No statistical method was used to set the sample size in advance, and investigators knew the group allocation. Most expanded thyroid clonotypes (frequency above 0.001) were also found in blood, which suggests that blood repertoires may mirror thyroid immune responses. Ophthalmopathy was separated from stable hyperthyroidism by a 13 V-J signature model, with roughly 88% sensitivity and about 81% specificity obtained in cross-validation and 80%/75% obtained in testing. In validation, the model predicted progression to ophthalmopathy with over 60% sensitivity and approximately 74% specificity, a median of 6.5 months before onset.

The germline V gene specifies SGHRS as CDR1 and YFSETQ as CDR2. Reading from cysteine to phenylalanine, the CDR3 counts 15 amino acids. Kept here is only the CDR3 DNA, which spans 45 bases and is read in frame from base 1. Trimming takes 0 bases off V and 6 bases off J; junction bases not matched to a gene: 5. The sequencing input was blood. The sequence derives from a woman aged 45-59 years with Graves' hyperthyroidism. The V and J genes are TRBV5-1 and TRBJ2-7; 11 junctional bases match TRBD1. The CDR3 amino acid sequence is: CASSLGMGTGGEQYF. The DNA is as follows: TGCGCCAGCAGCTTGGGAATGGGGACAGGGGGCGAGCAGTACTTC.